This entry concerns a single T cell receptor (beta chain). What it binds is not known. The data are from a study of T cells after yellow fever vaccination. From germline, CDR1 is MNHEY and CDR2 SMNVEV (reference sequence). Trimming shortened V by 2 bases and J by 6 bases, and 5 bases separated the two germline ends. The length of the CDR3 is 11 residues. By 5'RACE template switching, TCR cDNA was produced, with a universal primer site and UMIs added in the process. TCRdb used MiXCR to reprocess the 5' RACE reads, holding one entry per CDR3 protein. The table includes 150,000 to 200,000 distinct CDR3 sequences, roughly 11% detected once. Study-level findings and limits: Peak timing came faster in the weaker secondary response, day 5 versus 15. Post-booster reappearance was seen for most primary-vaccination clones (96% CD4, around 88% CD8).

The source material was CD8+ T cells sorted from PBMCs, sampled 15 days after the yellow fever booster vaccination. This TCR was recovered from a man in his late teens or twenties who received the YFV17D yellow fever vaccine. The chain couples TRBV27 to TRBJ2-7; D ambiguous. CDR3 loop: CASSLGIEQYF. Here the CDR3 DNA reads TGTGCCAGCAGTTTAGGCATCGAGCAGTACTTC.